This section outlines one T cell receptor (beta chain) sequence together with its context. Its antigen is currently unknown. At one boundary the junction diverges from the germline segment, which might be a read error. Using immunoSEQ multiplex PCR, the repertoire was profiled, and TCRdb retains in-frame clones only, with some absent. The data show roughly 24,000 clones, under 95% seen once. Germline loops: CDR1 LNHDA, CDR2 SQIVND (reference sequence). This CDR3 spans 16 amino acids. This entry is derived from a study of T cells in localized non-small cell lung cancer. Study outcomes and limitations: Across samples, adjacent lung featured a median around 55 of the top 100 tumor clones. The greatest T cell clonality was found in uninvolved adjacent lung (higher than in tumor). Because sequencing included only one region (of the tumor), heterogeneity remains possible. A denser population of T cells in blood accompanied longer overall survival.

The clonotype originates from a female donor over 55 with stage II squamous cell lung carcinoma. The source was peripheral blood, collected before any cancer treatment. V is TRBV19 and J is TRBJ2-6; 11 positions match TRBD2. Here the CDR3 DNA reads TGTGCCTGTAGGACTAGCGGGTTAGGGGGTGGCAACGTCCTGACTTTC. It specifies CACRTSGLGGGNVLTF.